This T cell receptor beta chain was captured in a study of T cell responses to AZD1222 COVID-19 vaccine. The overall study: Combined were second doses at about 4 or about 12 weeks.

Profiled with immunoSEQ multiplex PCR; TCRdb holds only in-frame clones, not every one. The table has about 180,000 clones, around 90% seen once. Unmatched junction bases numbered 4, after V lost 1 base and J lost 4 bases. CDR1 and CDR2 from the germline V gene are MGHRA and YSYEKL. The CDR3 totals 15 residues. Points on this clone: The antigen remains unidentified.

Study-level results: White British ancestry dominated among donors, who included more females, and clonal diversity was possibly underestimated. With two AZD1222 doses given, Spike-specific TCR breadth and depth both rose. Repertoire sampling happened only post peak T cell response.

This chain uses TRBV4-1 with TRBJ2-7; 10 bases match TRBD2. This TCR came from an adult in good health. The sequencing here drew on peripheral blood, taken on day 0 of AZD1222 vaccination. CDR3 coding DNA: TGCGCCAGCAGCCAAGGGGCTAGCGGGAGTTACGAGCAGTACTTC. Translated: CASSQGASGSYEQYF.